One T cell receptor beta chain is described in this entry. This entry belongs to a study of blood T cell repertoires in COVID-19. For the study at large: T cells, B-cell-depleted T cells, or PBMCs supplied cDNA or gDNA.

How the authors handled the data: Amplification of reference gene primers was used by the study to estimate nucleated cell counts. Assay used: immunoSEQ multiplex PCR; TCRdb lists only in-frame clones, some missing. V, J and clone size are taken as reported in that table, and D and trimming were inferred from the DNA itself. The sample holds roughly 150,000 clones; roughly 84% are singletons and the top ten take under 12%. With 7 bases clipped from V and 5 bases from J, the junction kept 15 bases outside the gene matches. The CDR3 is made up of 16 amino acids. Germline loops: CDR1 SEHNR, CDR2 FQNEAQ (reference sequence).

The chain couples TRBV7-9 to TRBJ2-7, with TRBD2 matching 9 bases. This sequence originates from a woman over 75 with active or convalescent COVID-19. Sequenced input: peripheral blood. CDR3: CASNQLSSGRSDEQYF. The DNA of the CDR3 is TGTGCCAGCAATCAATTGAGTAGCGGGAGATCTGACGAGCAGTACTTC.